Below, 18 T cell receptor beta chains from the same sample are listed, as sequenced in a study of blood T cell repertoires in COVID-19. Libraries were prepared by immunoSEQ multiplex PCR; TCRdb keeps only in-frame clonotypes and omits some of them. The profile shows approximately 140,000 clones, 87% of them singletons. Source material: peripheral blood. The receptors stem from an older woman with active or convalescent COVID-19.

The V call is TRBV9, the J call TRBJ1-6, with no clear D. The CDR3 is 13 residues long. Germline V gene lookup returns CDR1 SGDLS and CDR2 YYNGEE. Trimming pared 4 bases from V and 8 bases from J, leaving 10 bases between. Here the CDR3 DNA reads TGTGCCAGCAGCCCCGAGCCTGATTCACCCCTCCACTTT. As protein: CASSPEPDSPLHF. The full variable domain, rest sourced from reference TRBV9 and TRBJ1-6, is DSGVTQTPKHLITATGQRVTLRCSPRSGDLSVYWYQQSLDQGLQFLIQYYNGEERAKGNILERFSAQQFPDLHSELNLSSLELGDSALYFCASSPEPDSPLHFGNGTRLTVT.

V and J are TRBV18 and TRBJ2-3; TRBD2 agrees at 9 bases. The V segment lost 0 bases and the J segment 0 bases; nucleotides outside the gene matches: 10. Per the germline V gene, CDR1 is KGHSH and CDR2 is LQKENI. The CDR3 extends over 19 amino acids. CDR3: CASSPPGLGLAGSTDTQYF. The CDR3 DNA sequence: TGTGCCAGCTCACCACCTGGACTTGGGCTAGCGGGAAGCACAGATACGCAGTATTTT.

This clone was picked up one time. The V gene is TRBV3-1 (or the pseudogene TRBV3-2), the J gene TRBJ1-1; no clear D gene. Per the germline V gene, CDR1 is LGHDT and CDR2 is YNNKEL (reference sequence). The CDR3 length is 13 residues. Between the trimmed V and J ends, which lost 2 bases and 4 bases, there was a span of 8 bases. CDR3 coding DNA: TGTGCCAGCAGCCAACCCTCGGGCACTGAAGCTTTCTTT. It translates to CASSQPSGTEAFF.

The CDR3 DNA follows: TGTGCCAGCAGCTTAGTCACAGGACAGCCCCAGCATTTT. Translated: CASSLVTGQPQHF. The gene calls are TRBV7-2 and TRBJ1-5; tentatively, D is TRBD1 (5 bases). The germline V gene has CDR1 SGHTA and CDR2 FQGNSA. The CDR3 loop spans 13 amino acids. V dropped 1 base and J dropped 7 bases, with 8 bases sitting between them.

This rearrangement joins TRBV19 to TRBJ1-3; 7 positions agree with TRBD1. Per germline, CDR1 LNHDA and CDR2 SQIVND (reference sequence). V lost 5 bases and J lost 4; bases outside the gene matches: 5. This CDR3 is built from 14 residues. CDR3 coding DNA: TGTGCCAGTAGTCGCGACAGGGTGGGAAACACCATATATTTT. Its protein product is CASSRDRVGNTIYF. The full variable domain, its missing parts supplied by reference TRBV19 and TRBJ1-3, is DGGITQSPKYLFRKEGQNVTLSCEQNLNHDAMYWYRQDPGQGLRLIYYSQIVNDFQKGDIAEGYSVSREKKESFPLTVTSAQKNPTAFYLCASSRDRVGNTIYFGEGSWLTVV.

The genes are TRBV3-1 (or the pseudogene TRBV3-2) and TRBJ2-1, with 11 nucleotides matching TRBD1. The length of the CDR3 is 15 residues. Germline values: CDR1 LGHDT, CDR2 YNNKEL (reference sequence). V lost 4 bases, J lost 3 bases, and 2 bases stayed unmatched. The CDR3 sequence is CASSRGTGGYNEQFF. The CDR3 nucleotides read TGTGCCAGCAGCCGGGGGACAGGGGGCTACAATGAGCAGTTCTTC.

The chain links TRBV19 to TRBJ1-1; 7 bases are a match to TRBD1. Germline-derived CDR1 and CDR2 are LNHDA and SQIVND (reference sequence). Trimming removed 5 bases from V and 2 bases from J; junction bases left unmatched: 8. CDR3 length equals 15 residues. The CDR3 coding sequence is TGTGCCAGTAGTGCCTACCCAGGGGGTAACACTGAAGCTTTCTTT. This gives the protein CASSAYPGGNTEAFF.

The chain is built from TRBV9 and TRBJ1-2, with 7 bases aligning to TRBD1. V lost 0 bases to trimming and J lost 0 bases; unmatched junction nucleotides: 5. The CDR3 consists of 16 residues. Germline V CDR1 and CDR2: SGDLS, YYNGEE. Here the CDR3 reads CASSVGTGRSNYGYTF. The CDR3, as DNA: TGTGCCAGCAGCGTAGGGACAGGTAGATCTAACTATGGCTACACCTTC.

This chain uses TRBV30 with TRBJ2-5; 10 positions match TRBD1. The CDR3 sequence is 15 residues long. With V trimmed by 4 bases and J by 2 bases, 7 bases remained unmatched. Germline CDR1 GTSNPN, CDR2 SVGIG (reference sequence). CDR3 DNA sequence: TGTGCCTGGACTCCGGACAGGGGGTGGCAAGAGACCCAGTACTTC. The encoded protein is CAWTPDRGWQETQYF.

This clone has more than one count but fewer than ten. The genes are TRBV4-1 and TRBJ1-2, with D perhaps TRBD1 (6 bases). The germline gives CDR1 MGHRA, CDR2 YSYEKL. Trimming removed 8 bases from V and 6 bases from J, with 22 bases in between. The CDR3 is 15 residues long. CDR3 DNA sequence: TGCGCCAGCGGTTACGCGGCCAGGGGAGGGGATGGCTACACCTTC. Protein: CASGYAARGGDGYTF.

This clone showed up just once. CDR3 DNA: TGCAGCGTTGACGCCGGGAACACTGAAGCTTTCTTT. As protein: CSVDAGNTEAFF. The genes are TRBV29-1 and TRBJ1-1; D is uncertain. This CDR3 contains 12 residues. Germline CDR1 reads SQVTM; CDR2 reads ANQGSEA. The V gene lost 3 bases and the J gene lost 1 base, with 6 bases spanning the gap.

The chain joins TRBV3-1 (or the pseudogene TRBV3-2) to TRBJ2-5, with 10 nucleotides matching TRBD2. This CDR3 region has 16 residues. The J segment lost 5 bases and the V segment lost 0 bases, leaving 6 bases of the junction unmatched. CDR1 is LGHDT and CDR2 is YNNKEL in the germline V gene (reference sequence). The CDR3 region has the DNA TGTGCCAGCAGCCAAGAAGCGGGGGGGCTTGTGGAGACCCAGTACTTC. It yields the protein CASSQEAGGLVETQYF.

The rearrangement joins TRBV7-2 to TRBJ2-6; D might be TRBD1 (6 bases). The CDR3 runs 17 residues. Germline CDR1 is SGHTA and CDR2 is FQGNSA. Trimming removed 4 bases at V and 0 bases at J, with 13 bases between. The CDR3 coding sequence is TGTGCCAGCAGCTCCCAGACAGGTAGCTCTGGGGCCAACGTCCTGACTTTC. Amino acid sequence: CASSSQTGSSGANVLTF.

This clone was observed a single time. This chain connects TRBV12-3 or TRBV12-4 to TRBJ2-3, with 7 bases matching TRBD1. The CDR3 has 13 residues. The trim removed 4 bases at V and 5 bases at J, leaving 3 bases unmatched. The CDR3 loop reads CASSYTGVDTQYF. CDR3 nucleotide sequence: TGTGCCAGCAGTTATACAGGGGTAGATACGCAGTATTTT.

J is TRBJ1-6 and V is TRBV7-2; 7 bases are shared with TRBD1. The V gene end was trimmed by 1 base and the J gene end by 6 bases; junction bases not matched to a gene: 6. This CDR3 has 16 amino acids. Germline values: CDR1 SGHTA, CDR2 FQGNSA. The chain's CDR3 is CASSLGRTGTNSPLHF. CDR3 bases: TGTGCCAGCAGCTTAGGCCGGACAGGCACTAATTCACCCCTCCACTTT.

This sequence joins TRBV10-1 and TRBJ1-6; D is perhaps TRBD1 (6 bases). The CDR3 has 13 amino acids. Germline V gene sequence: CDR1 WNHNN, CDR2 SYGVQD (reference sequence). V was clipped by 7 bases and J by 9 bases, with 13 bases between them. DNA for the CDR3: TGCGCCAGCACCAAGGACAGTAGTTCACCCCTCCACTTT. Amino acid sequence: CASTKDSSSPLHF.

The genes are TRBV10-2 and TRBJ1-2; TRBD1 is a possible D gene (5 bases). This CDR3 contains 15 residues. Germline assignment: CDR1 WSHSY and CDR2 SAAADI. V lost 2 bases, J lost 8 bases, and 18 bases lay in between. The CDR3 bases are TGCGCCAGCAGTGAGACCTCGGGCAGGGTATCCGGCTACACCTTC. This translates into CASSETSGRVSGYTF.

V gene TRBV18 combines with J gene TRBJ2-5, with TRBD2 matching 7 bases. This CDR3 comprises 15 residues. Germline trimming cut 1 base from V and 9 bases from J; bases unmatched to any gene: 11. Germline CDR1 KGHSH, CDR2 LQKENI. The CDR3 DNA sequence: TGTGCCAGCTCACCACGGAGGGGAGGGGACGGGGCCCAGTACTTC. This sequence encodes CASSPRRGGDGAQYF.